Below, 12 T cell receptor beta chains from the same sample are listed, as sequenced in a study of blood T cell repertoires in COVID-19. Produced via immunoSEQ multiplex PCR; TCRdb's table is partial and in-frame only. In the table there are some 130,000 clones, about 89% of which are singletons. Material: peripheral blood. Source of these receptors: a woman between 65 and 79 years old with COVID-19, enrolled during active disease.

This sequence joins TRBV18 and TRBJ1-6; D uncertain. The CDR3 runs 15 residues. V lost 3 bases and J 7 bases, leaving 13 bases between the germline ends. Germline CDR1 KGHSH, CDR2 LQKENI. The CDR3 region is CASSPARLSNSPLHF. In DNA, the CDR3 is TGTGCCAGCTCACCCGCCAGGTTATCAAATTCACCCCTCCACTTT.

The CDR3: CASSPLGTSFEQYF. Here the CDR3 DNA reads TGTGCCAGCTCACCACTAGGGACATCATTCGAGCAGTACTTC. The chain combines TRBV18 with TRBJ2-7; a possible D gene is TRBD1 (6 bases). V gave up 1 base and J gave up 6 bases, with 13 bases separating them. This CDR3 region has 14 residues. Germline values: CDR1 KGHSH, CDR2 LQKENI. Full variable domain (rest looked up from reference TRBV18 and TRBJ2-7): NAGVMQNPRHLVRRRGQEARLRCSPMKGHSHVYWYRQLPEEGLKFMVYLQKENIIDESGMPKERFSAEFPKEGPSILRIQQVVRGDSAAYFCASSPLGTSFEQYFGPGTRLTVT.

The rearrangement links TRBV30 to TRBJ1-1; 7 nucleotides align to TRBD1. The germline V gene encodes CDR1 GTSNPN and CDR2 SVGIG (reference sequence). Trimming took 1 base from V and 1 from J; bases not matched to a gene: 6. This CDR3 has 15 amino acids. The CDR3 DNA reads as TGTGCCTGGAGTGCCTCCGGGACAGAGAACACTGAAGCTTTCTTT. Translated, it gives CAWSASGTENTEAFF.

V is TRBV15 and J is TRBJ1-2; TRBD1 agrees at 9 bases. The germline gives CDR1 LNHNV, CDR2 YYDKDF (reference sequence). The CDR3 is 15 residues long. J gave up 6 bases and V 3 bases, and 8 bases lay outside the gene matches. In DNA form, the CDR3 reads TGTGCCACCAGCAGGGGGGACAGGGACGCTGATGGCTACACCTTC. Protein sequence: CATSRGDRDADGYTF.

Written as DNA, the CDR3 is TGTGCCAGCAGCCTTCACGGTCAGCCCCAGCATTTT. Translation gives CASSLHGQPQHF. The chain carries TRBV3-1 (or the pseudogene TRBV3-2) and TRBJ1-5; the D is unclear. In germline, CDR1 is LGHDT, CDR2 YNNKEL (reference sequence). The V end was cut by 4 bases, the J end by 6 bases, with 7 bases between. This CDR3 comprises 12 residues.

The rearrangement links TRBV28 to TRBJ2-7; 7 nucleotides match TRBD1. This CDR3 spans 12 amino acids. Germline V gene data show CDR1 as MDHEN and CDR2 as SYDVKM. DNA for the CDR3: TGTGCTAACAGGGGTGAAGGGGACGAGCAGTACTTC. Translation: CANRGEGDEQYF.

The V and J genes are TRBV5-4 and TRBJ1-2; D not certain. CDR1 is SGHNT and CDR2 is YYREEE in the germline V gene (reference sequence). V lost 2 bases, J lost 5 bases, and 10 bases lay in between. CDR3 length: 13 amino acids. Written as DNA, the CDR3 is TGTGCCAGCAGCTTTACAGAGTGGTATGGCTACACCTTC. Encoded protein: CASSFTEWYGYTF. Filled out from reference TRBV5-4 and TRBJ1-2, the complete variable domain reads ETGVTQSPTHLIKTRGQQVTLRCSSQSGHNTVSWYQQALGQGPQFIFQYYREEENGRGNFPPRFSGLQFPNYSSELNVNALELDDSALYLCASSFTEWYGYTFGSGTRLTVV.

This chain uses TRBV18 with TRBJ2-1, with TRBD2 identical over 7 bases. Losses at the gene ends were 3 bases for V and 2 bases for J; bases not matched to a gene: 7. CDR1 is KGHSH, CDR2 LQKENI, per germline. The CDR3 spans 16 residues. The CDR3 nucleotides read TGTGCCAGCTCACCTACGACTAGCTCCCCCTACAATGAGCAGTTCTTC. This sequence encodes CASSPTTSSPYNEQFF. Variable domain in full (rest from reference TRBV18 and TRBJ2-1): NAGVMQNPRHLVRRRGQEARLRCSPMKGHSHVYWYRQLPEEGLKFMVYLQKENIIDESGMPKERFSAEFPKEGPSILRIQQVVRGDSAAYFCASSPTTSSPYNEQFFGPGTRLTVL.

DNA of the CDR3: TGTGCCAGCAGTTCCCCGGACAGGGGTCGAAAACTTTATAGCAATCAGCCCCAGCATTTT. It encodes CASSSPDRGRKLYSNQPQHF. This sequence joins TRBV28 and TRBJ1-5, with 9 nucleotides matching TRBD1. Germline trimming cut 4 bases from V and 0 bases from J; bases unmatched to any gene: 16. This CDR3 spans 20 amino acids. Germline lookup yields CDR1 MDHEN and CDR2 SYDVKM.

The genes are TRBV25-1 and TRBJ1-2; 9 bases agree with TRBD1. CDR1 and CDR2 from the germline V gene are MGHDK and SYGVNS. With 7 bases clipped from V and 8 bases from J, the junction kept 8 bases outside the gene matches. The CDR3 spans 13 residues. The CDR3 nucleotides read TGTGCCAGCAATCAATGGACAGGGGCCGGCTACACCTTC. Amino acid sequence: CASNQWTGAGYTF.

The chain has TRBV24-1 and TRBJ2-1, with 7 nucleotides matching TRBD1. The CDR3 is 16 residues long. Germline CDR1 is KGHDR and CDR2 is SFDVKD. V lost 3 bases to trimming and J lost 5 bases; unmatched junction nucleotides: 9. CDR3 residues: CATSDRRTGGHNEQFF. CDR3 in DNA: TGTGCCACCAGTGATCGACGGACAGGCGGCCACAATGAGCAGTTCTTC.

The chain carries TRBV6-2 or TRBV6-3 and TRBJ2-7, with 7 bases lining up with TRBD1. CDR1 MNHEY and CDR2 SVGEGT come from the germline V gene. The CDR3 is 15 amino acids. V shed 5 bases, J shed 9 bases, and the junction held 16 bases outside the gene matches. The CDR3 loop reads CASSKQGGENRGQYF. In nucleotides, the CDR3 is TGTGCCAGCAGTAAACAAGGGGGCGAGAATCGTGGGCAGTACTTC.